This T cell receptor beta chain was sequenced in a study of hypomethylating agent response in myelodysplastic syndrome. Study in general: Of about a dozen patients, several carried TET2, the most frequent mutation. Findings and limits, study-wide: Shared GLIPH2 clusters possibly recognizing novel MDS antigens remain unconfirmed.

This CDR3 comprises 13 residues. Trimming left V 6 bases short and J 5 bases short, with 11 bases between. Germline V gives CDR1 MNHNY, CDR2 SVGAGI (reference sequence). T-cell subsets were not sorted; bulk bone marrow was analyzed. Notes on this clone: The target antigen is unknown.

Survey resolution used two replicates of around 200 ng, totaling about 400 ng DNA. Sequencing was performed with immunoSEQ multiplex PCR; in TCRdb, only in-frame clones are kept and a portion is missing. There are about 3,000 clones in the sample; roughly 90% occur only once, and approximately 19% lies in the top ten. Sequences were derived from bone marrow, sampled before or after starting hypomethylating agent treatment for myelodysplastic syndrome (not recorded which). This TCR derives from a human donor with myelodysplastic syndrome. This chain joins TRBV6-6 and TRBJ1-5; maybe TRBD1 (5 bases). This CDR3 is CASSPWGDQPQHF. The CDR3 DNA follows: TGTGCCAGCAGCCCATGGGGGGATCAGCCCCAGCATTTT.